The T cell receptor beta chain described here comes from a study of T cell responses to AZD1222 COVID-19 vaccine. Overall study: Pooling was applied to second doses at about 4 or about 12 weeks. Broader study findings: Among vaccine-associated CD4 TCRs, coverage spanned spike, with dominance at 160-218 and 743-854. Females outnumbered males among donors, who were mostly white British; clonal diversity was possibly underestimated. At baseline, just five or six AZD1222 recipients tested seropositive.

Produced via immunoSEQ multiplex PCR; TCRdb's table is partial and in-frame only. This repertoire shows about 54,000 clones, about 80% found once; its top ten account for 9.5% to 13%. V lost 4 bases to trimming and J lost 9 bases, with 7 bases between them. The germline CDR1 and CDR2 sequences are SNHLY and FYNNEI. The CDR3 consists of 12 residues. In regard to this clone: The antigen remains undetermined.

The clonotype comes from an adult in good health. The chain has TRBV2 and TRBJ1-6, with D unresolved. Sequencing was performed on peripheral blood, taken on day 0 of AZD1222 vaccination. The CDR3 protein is CASSGSSSPLHF. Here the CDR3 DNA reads TGTGCCAGCAGTGGGTCTTCTTCACCCCTCCACTTT.